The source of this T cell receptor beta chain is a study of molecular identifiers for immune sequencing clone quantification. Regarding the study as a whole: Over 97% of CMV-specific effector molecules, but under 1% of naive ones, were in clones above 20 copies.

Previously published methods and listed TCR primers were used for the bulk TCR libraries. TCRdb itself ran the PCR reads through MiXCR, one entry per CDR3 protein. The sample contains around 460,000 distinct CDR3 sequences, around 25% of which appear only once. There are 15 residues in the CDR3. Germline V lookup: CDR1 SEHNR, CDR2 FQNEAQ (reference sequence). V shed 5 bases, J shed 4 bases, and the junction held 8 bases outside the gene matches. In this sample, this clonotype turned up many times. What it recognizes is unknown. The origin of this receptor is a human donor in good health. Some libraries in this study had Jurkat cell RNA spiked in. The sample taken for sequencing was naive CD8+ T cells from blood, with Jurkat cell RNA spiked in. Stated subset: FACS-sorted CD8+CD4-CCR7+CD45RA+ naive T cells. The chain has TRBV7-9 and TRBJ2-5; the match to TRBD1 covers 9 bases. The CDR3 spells CASSQGQGLGETQYF. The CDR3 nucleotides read TGTGCCAGCAGCCAGGGACAGGGTCTAGGAGAGACCCAGTACTTC. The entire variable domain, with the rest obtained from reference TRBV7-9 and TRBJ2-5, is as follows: DTGVSQNPRHKITKRGQNVTFRCDPISEHNRLYWYRQTLGQGPEFLTYFQNEAQLEKSRLLSDRFSAERPKGSFSTLEIQRTEQGDSAMYLCASSQGQGLGETQYFGPGTRLLVL.